Shown below are 26 T cell receptor beta chains from a single sample sequenced in a study of blood T cell repertoires in COVID-19. Clones were read by immunoSEQ multiplex PCR, and TCRdb kept only the in-frame ones, dropping some. The sample has about 200,000 clones, about nine tenths seen once; the top ten hold approximately 2.1%. The material sequenced was peripheral blood. All receptors come from a man aged 25 to 45 who had recovered from COVID-19.

The V call is TRBV4-2, the J call TRBJ1-5; D remains unclear. Trimming cost V 1 base and J 5 bases, with 15 bases left between them. The CDR3 contains 16 residues. CDR1 LGHNA and CDR2 YNFKEQ come from the germline V gene. CDR3 sequence reads: CASSQVESPADQPQHF. The CDR3 DNA reads as TGTGCCAGCAGCCAAGTTGAGAGTCCGGCGGATCAGCCCCAGCATTTT.

CDR3 sequence (DNA): TGTGCCAGCAGCTTAGTTAGCGGGGGAACCTACAATGAGCAGTTCTTC. This sequence encodes CASSLVSGGTYNEQFF. The chain recombines TRBV7-9 with TRBJ2-1, with 9 bases fitting TRBD2. From germline, CDR1 is SEHNR and CDR2 FQNEAQ (reference sequence). CDR3 length: 16 residues. The junction had 3 bases not matched to a gene; V was cut back by 1 base and J by 2 bases.

The chain employs TRBV3-1 (or the pseudogene TRBV3-2) and TRBJ2-1; 10 bases are a match to TRBD2. This CDR3 contains 14 residues. Germline V gene sequence: CDR1 LGHDT, CDR2 YNNKEL (reference sequence). Losses at the gene ends were 6 bases for V and 6 bases for J; bases not matched to a gene: 5. The CDR3 here is CASRLAGPTNEQFF. The CDR3, as DNA: TGTGCCAGCAGACTAGCGGGACCTACCAATGAGCAGTTCTTC.

CDR3 amino acids: CASRRDRRYSPLHF. CDR3 sequence (DNA): TGTGCCAGCCGCCGGGACAGGAGATATTCACCCCTCCACTTT. This rearrangement joins TRBV3-1 (or the pseudogene TRBV3-2) to TRBJ1-6, with TRBD1 matching over 8 bases. The CDR3 has 14 residues. CDR1 and CDR2 (germline): LGHDT, YNNKEL (reference sequence). V trimming: 8 bases; J trimming: 8 bases; junction bases outside the gene matches: 8.

V is TRBV6-5 and J is TRBJ2-1; D is ambiguous. V dropped 7 bases and J dropped 4 bases, with 8 bases sitting between them. The CDR3 spans 12 residues. Looked up from germline, CDR1 is MNHEY and CDR2 is SVGAGI. The CDR3 region has the DNA TGTGCCAGCACGGCGGTTTACAATGAGCAGTTCTTC. Translating gives CASTAVYNEQFF.

The sample holds one count of this clone. The rearrangement links TRBV19 to TRBJ1-2; 11 nucleotides agree with TRBD1. CDR3 length: 13 residues. The V and J ends lost 8 bases and 6 bases, in that order; junction bases with no gene match: 5. The germline V gene encodes CDR1 LNHDA and CDR2 SQIVND (reference sequence). The CDR3 sequence: CASAGQGGNGYTF. The CDR3 region has the DNA TGTGCCAGTGCGGGACAGGGGGGGAATGGCTACACCTTC. Complete variable domain (other parts from reference TRBV19 and TRBJ1-2): DGGITQSPKYLFRKEGQNVTLSCEQNLNHDAMYWYRQDPGQGLRLIYYSQIVNDFQKGDIAEGYSVSREKKESFPLTVTSAQKNPTAFYLCASAGQGGNGYTFGSGTRLTVV.

The chain employs TRBV25-1 and TRBJ2-7; 10 bases fit TRBD2. CDR3 length: 15 residues. The V gene's germline CDR1 is MGHDK and CDR2 SYGVNS. Trimming at V came to 6 bases and at J to 4 bases, leaving 9 bases not matched to a gene. The chain's CDR3 is CASSARASGGYEQYF. The CDR3 DNA follows: TGTGCCAGCAGCGCTCGGGCTAGCGGGGGTTACGAGCAGTACTTC.

This chain joins TRBV11-2 and TRBJ1-2; no reliable D call. This CDR3 is built from 15 residues. V was shortened by 0 bases and J by 3 bases, with 11 bases between the two germline ends. Germline V gene lookup returns CDR1 SGHAT and CDR2 FQNNGV. The CDR3 protein is CASSLDSRLYYGYTF. The CDR3, as DNA: TGTGCCAGCAGCTTAGACAGCAGACTCTACTATGGCTACACCTTC.

Here the CDR3 reads CASSSMTGGSYEQYF. The CDR3 DNA sequence: TGCGCCAGCAGCTCAATGACAGGGGGCTCCTACGAGCAGTACTTC. The chain is built from TRBV5-1 and TRBJ2-7; 9 nucleotides agree with TRBD1. Germline CDR1 SGHRS, CDR2 YFSETQ. The CDR3 is 15 residues long. J was trimmed by 0 bases and V by 3 bases; bases with no gene match: 4.

The table lists this clone with a few counts. This sequence joins TRBV6-2 or TRBV6-3 and TRBJ2-7; 9 bases align to TRBD1. V lost 6 bases, J lost 4 bases, and 7 bases stayed unmatched. The CDR3 is 14 residues long. Germline V gene lookup returns CDR1 MNHEY and CDR2 SVGEGT. CDR3 bases: TGTGCCAGCAGCCGGAGCGGACAGGGGTACGAGCAGTACTTC. It codes for CASSRSGQGYEQYF.

The V and J genes are TRBV7-6 and TRBJ1-1; unclear D gene. CDR1 and CDR2 (germline): SGHVS, FNYEAQ. V dropped 5 bases and J dropped 4 bases, with 14 bases sitting between them. The CDR3 is 14 residues long. The CDR3 nucleotides read TGTGCCAGCAGCCAGGATACCATTGGCACTGAAGCTTTCTTT. As protein: CASSQDTIGTEAFF.

The DNA for the CDR3 is TGCGCCAGCAGCCAAGCACTTTCTAACTATGGCTACACCTTC. Residues: CASSQALSNYGYTF. The chain couples TRBV4-1 to TRBJ1-2; unclear D gene. The germline CDR1 and CDR2 sequences are MGHRA and YSYEKL. Trimming left V 1 base short and J 0 bases short, with 6 bases between. The CDR3 length is 14 residues.

The sample holds one count of this clone. CDR3 in amino acids: CASSLPTGNEQFF. DNA of the CDR3: TGCGCCAGCAGCTTGCCGACAGGGAATGAGCAGTTCTTC. The V and J genes are TRBV5-1 and TRBJ2-1; 7 bases are shared with TRBD1. This CDR3 has 13 amino acids. Per germline, CDR1 SGHRS and CDR2 YFSETQ. V trimming: 1 base; J trimming: 7 bases; junction bases outside the gene matches: 2.

This chain uses TRBV9 with TRBJ1-5, with TRBD1 matching over 7 bases. Germline CDR1 and CDR2: SGDLS and YYNGEE. Losses at the gene ends were 0 bases for V and 2 bases for J; bases not matched to a gene: 5. This CDR3 contains 16 residues. CDR3 in amino acids: CASSVGGGAGNQPQHF. Written as DNA, the CDR3 is TGTGCCAGCAGCGTAGGAGGGGGCGCGGGCAATCAGCCCCAGCATTTT.

The gene calls are TRBV2 and TRBJ2-1; possibly TRBD1 for D (5 bases). V lost 7 bases to trimming and J lost 7 bases, with 14 bases between them. The CDR3 covers 13 residues. Per the germline V gene, CDR1 is SNHLY and CDR2 is FYNNEI. The DNA of the CDR3 is TGTGCCAGCACTCCAAGTCAGGGTAATGAGCAGTTCTTC. This sequence encodes CASTPSQGNEQFF.

This sequence joins TRBV4-3 and TRBJ2-1, with TRBD2 matching over 10 bases. CDR1 and CDR2 (germline): LGHNA, YSLEER. V trimming: 0 bases; J trimming: 12 bases; junction bases outside the gene matches: 11. This CDR3 is built from 16 residues. DNA of the CDR3: TGCGCCAGCAGCCAAGATCTGAGCGGGGGGGCCCGCCGGCAGTTCTTC. Amino acid sequence: CASSQDLSGGARRQFF.

DNA of the CDR3: TGTGCCAGCAGCCCGGACTTTACTTATGGCTACACCTTC. This sequence encodes CASSPDFTYGYTF. The chain recombines TRBV7-2 with TRBJ1-2; the D is unclear. The germline V and J ends were trimmed by 5 bases and 5 bases, with 12 bases remaining between them. Germline values: CDR1 SGHTA, CDR2 FQGNSA. CDR3 length: 13 residues.

The chain has TRBV27 and TRBJ1-2, with TRBD1 matching 9 bases. After removal of 6 bases from V and 3 bases from J, the junction contained 8 bases not matched to a gene. This CDR3 comprises 15 residues. Germline values: CDR1 MNHEY, CDR2 SMNVEV (reference sequence). The CDR3 DNA is TGTGCCAGCAGAAAAGGACAGGGGTTTGACTATGGCTACACCTTC. The encoded protein is CASRKGQGFDYGYTF.

This clone occurred a few times. This chain uses TRBV7-6 with TRBJ2-3; TRBD2 aligns across 9 bases. J was trimmed by 1 base and V by 5 bases; bases with no gene match: 4. The CDR3 length is 15 residues. Germline V gene data show CDR1 as SGHVS and CDR2 as FNYEAQ. CDR3 in DNA: TGTGCCAGCAGCCCCGGACTAGCGCGCACAGATACGCAGTATTTT. This gives the protein CASSPGLARTDTQYF.

This chain links TRBV6-1 with TRBJ1-1; D perhaps matches TRBD1 (6 bases). The CDR3 is 16 residues long. Trimming removed 4 bases at V and 0 bases at J, with 15 bases between. CDR1 and CDR2 from the germline V gene are MNHNS and SASEGT. CDR3 DNA sequence: TGTGCCAGCAGTGCGATCGCCGGACAGCTGAACACTGAAGCTTTCTTT. Translated, it gives CASSAIAGQLNTEAFF.

This clone has only a few counts. The V gene is TRBV4-2, the J gene TRBJ2-3; 7 bases are a match to TRBD2. Germline CDR1 reads LGHNA; CDR2 reads YNFKEQ. V shed 0 bases and J 0 bases; nucleotides not matched to a gene: 3. There are 16 residues in the CDR3. The CDR3 bases are TGTGCCAGCAGCCAAGAGGGAGGGCCGAGCACAGATACGCAGTATTTT. This sequence encodes CASSQEGGPSTDTQYF.

The genes are TRBV6-6 and TRBJ1-1, with unresolved D. The germline V gene encodes CDR1 MNHNY and CDR2 SVGAGI (reference sequence). Trimming stripped 5 bases from V and 0 bases from J, with 19 bases between. The CDR3 is made up of 17 amino acids. The CDR3 coding sequence is TGTGCCAGCAGTCCAGCCGGGGTGAAAGGGATGAACACTGAAGCTTTCTTT. Translating it yields CASSPAGVKGMNTEAFF.

This chain links TRBV6-2 or TRBV6-3 with TRBJ1-6, with D perhaps matching TRBD1 (5 bases). Germline V gives CDR1 MNHEY, CDR2 SVGEGT. V was shortened by 5 bases and J by 0 bases, with 17 bases between the two germline ends. The CDR3 length is 18 residues. CDR3: CASSDPDSLISYNSPLHF. Written as DNA, the CDR3 is TGTGCCAGCAGTGATCCCGACAGCCTCATCTCCTATAATTCACCCCTCCACTTT.

The V gene is TRBV20-1, the J gene TRBJ1-2; the D is unclear. V gave up 5 bases and J gave up 2 bases, with 6 bases separating them. The CDR3 extends over 11 amino acids. Germline CDR1 DFQATT, CDR2 SNEGSKA (reference sequence). CDR3 loop: CSAPRNYGYTF. The CDR3 DNA reads as TGCAGTGCTCCCAGGAACTATGGCTACACCTTC.

The chain recombines TRBV3-1 (or the pseudogene TRBV3-2) with TRBJ2-7; the D gene is possibly TRBD2 (5 bases). In germline, CDR1 is LGHDT, CDR2 YNNKEL (reference sequence). This CDR3 is 13 amino acids long. The V end was cut by 0 bases, the J end by 5 bases, with 8 bases between. CDR3 nucleotide sequence: TGTGCCAGCAGCCAAGAGGGAGCGGACGAGCAGTACTTC. Residues: CASSQEGADEQYF.

J is TRBJ2-1 and V is TRBV24-1; TRBD1 matches at 8 bases. The CDR3 length is 19 residues. J lost 0 bases, V lost 2 bases, and 11 bases had no gene match. The germline gives CDR1 KGHDR, CDR2 SFDVKD. CDR3 loop: CATSDSPGQAHSSYNEQFF. In DNA, the CDR3 is TGTGCCACCAGTGATTCCCCGGGACAGGCTCATAGCTCCTACAATGAGCAGTTCTTC.